Described below is a single T cell receptor beta chain sequence and its context. What it recognizes is unknown. This specimen belongs to a study of cytomegalovirus exposure and HLA in healthy donors. General study results and limits: Specificity for CMV antigens was confirmed in vitro for three of the CMV-associated chains. Usually a TCR sequence was rare, but some public TCRs were found in many donors.

The CDR3 is made up of 15 amino acids. The germline gives CDR1 MRHNA, CDR2 SNTAGT. V gave up 4 bases and J gave up 12 bases; unmatched junction bases: 14. The table came from immunoSEQ multiplex PCR; TCRdb's copy has only in-frame clones and leaves some out. The top ten clones hold 1.1% of a sample with about 130,000 clones, approximately 89% of them seen once. This clonotype was sampled from a woman aged 18-29 years in good health and CMV-seronegative. Sequenced input: PBMCs. The rearrangement uses TRBV6-4 and TRBJ2-1, with 8 nucleotides matching TRBD2. The DNA for the CDR3 is TGTGCCAGCAGTGGTGAGGTCGGGGGGGCCGATGCGCAGTTCTTC. Translated, it gives CASSGEVGGADAQFF.